Each of the 5 T cell receptor beta chains below was sequenced from the same sample in a study of blood T cell repertoires in COVID-19. Repertoires were generated with immunoSEQ multiplex PCR, while TCRdb's copy carries only in-frame clones and drops some. The sample includes over 200,000 clones, over 75% seen only once; the top ten take 1.5% to 2%. The sample was peripheral blood. These receptors were taken from a man aged 40-55 years with active or convalescent COVID-19.

This sequence joins TRBV28 and TRBJ1-5, with 9 bases identical to TRBD1. The germline V gene has CDR1 MDHEN and CDR2 SYDVKM. Trimming cost V 7 bases and J 4 bases; bases outside gene matches: 8. The length of the CDR3 is 15 residues. Here the CDR3 reads CASNKDRGSNQPQHF. The CDR3 DNA follows: TGTGCCAGCAACAAAGACAGGGGGTCGAATCAGCCCCAGCATTTT.

This chain uses TRBV27 with TRBJ1-2; no clear D. The germline gives CDR1 MNHEY, CDR2 SMNVEV (reference sequence). The V and J ends lost 6 bases and 7 bases respectively, with 15 bases between them. The CDR3 covers 13 residues. The CDR3, as DNA: TGTGCCAGCAGCCAACTGAGGGTGGGTGGCTACACCTTC. Protein: CASSQLRVGGYTF.

The gene calls are TRBV7-9 and TRBJ1-1; D remains unclear. This CDR3 is 15 amino acids long. CDR1 and CDR2 (germline): SEHNR, FQNEAQ (reference sequence). V was trimmed by 5 bases and J by 1 base, leaving 14 bases between them. CDR3 region: CASSRWASQNTEAFF. In nucleotides, the CDR3 is TGTGCCAGCAGCCGCTGGGCCAGCCAGAACACTGAAGCTTTCTTT. Combining the CDR3 with reference TRBV7-9 and TRBJ1-1 gives the whole variable domain DTGVSQNPRHKITKRGQNVTFRCDPISEHNRLYWYRQTLGQGPEFLTYFQNEAQLEKSRLLSDRFSAERPKGSFSTLEIQRTEQGDSAMYLCASSRWASQNTEAFFGQGTRLTVV.

The rearrangement uses TRBV11-1 and TRBJ2-7; D perhaps matches TRBD2 (5 bases). The CDR3 length is 14 residues. Trimming shortened V by 5 bases and J by 0 bases, and 11 bases separated the two germline ends. The V gene's germline CDR1 is SGHAT and CDR2 FQDESV (reference sequence). In DNA, the CDR3 is TGTGCCAGCAGCCTCGGGAAAAACTCCTACGAGCAGTACTTC. It encodes CASSLGKNSYEQYF.

This sequence joins TRBV6-5 and TRBJ1-1; D possibly corresponds to TRBD1 (6 bases). The CDR3 runs 13 residues. CDR1 is MNHEY, CDR2 SVGAGI, per germline. V lost 6 bases, J lost 3 bases, and 11 bases lay in between. The CDR3 coding sequence is TGTGCCAGCAGGTACACAGGGTACACTGAAGCTTTCTTT. It is translated as CASRYTGYTEAFF.